This T cell receptor (beta chain) originates from a study of cytomegalovirus exposure and HLA in healthy donors. The V end lost 5 bases, the J end lost 0 bases, and 16 bases lay between the germline ends. There are 16 residues in the CDR3. Per the germline V gene, CDR1 is MDHEN and CDR2 is SYDVKM. Vbeta (60) and Jbeta (13) primers were used in the PCR. Here immunoSEQ multiplex PCR was the method, and the copy in TCRdb shows in-frame clones only, minus some. The data show under 70,000 clones, roughly 74% seen once. Comment on this clone: Its antigen is still unknown.

Study-wide findings and caveats: Presence/absence analyses supposed approximately even sequencing depth among donors. For TCR beta chains, V- and J-gene trimming was later linked to a missense DCLRE1C variant. Most of the TCR beta V segments (in an earlier analysis) were productive either about 87% or about 30% of the time.

Sequencing was done on a sample of PBMCs. The clonotype originates from a man aged 40-55 years in good health and CMV-seropositive. This chain links TRBV28 with TRBJ1-1; weak D call: TRBD1 (5 bases). CDR3 nucleotides: TGTGCCAGCAGTCGCAGGGTTTCCGAAATGAACACTGAAGCTTTCTTT. This translates into CASSRRVSEMNTEAFF.